Each of the 14 T cell receptor beta chains below was sequenced from the same sample in a study of control samples from healthy donors and cancer patients. TCRdb's table, derived via immunoSEQ multiplex PCR, lists solely in-frame clones and lacks some. The sample has around 84,000 clones; roughly 82% are singletons. Material for sequencing was PBMCs. These receptors all come from a man in his 60s with head and neck cancer.

The chain has TRBV6-1 and TRBJ2-3; a possible D gene is TRBD1 (5 bases). V was pared by 2 bases and J by 4 bases, with 13 bases between. Germline lookup yields CDR1 MNHNS and CDR2 SASEGT. The CDR3 length is 15 residues. The DNA for the CDR3 is TGTGCCAGCAGTGAACGGCAGGGTAGGGCAGATACGCAGTATTTT. Protein product: CASSERQGRADTQYF.

V gene TRBV6-5 combines with J gene TRBJ2-3; weak D call: TRBD2 (6 bases). This CDR3 contains 16 residues. V dropped 3 bases and J dropped 0 bases, with 13 bases sitting between them. Germline CDR1 is MNHEY and CDR2 is SVGAGI. The CDR3 here is CASSYRGTPSTDTQYF. In DNA, the CDR3 is TGTGCCAGCAGTTATCGGGGGACCCCTAGCACAGATACGCAGTATTTT.

The V call is TRBV5-1, the J call TRBJ2-5; a weak D match, TRBD1 (7 bases). V was cut by 0 bases and J by 1 base, with 16 bases left in between. The CDR3 totals 17 residues. Looked up from germline, CDR1 is SGHRS and CDR2 is YFSETQ. The CDR3 DNA reads as TGCGCCAGCAGCTTGGGTGGTGGAGGGGGCCTCCAAGAGACCCAGTACTTC. This translates into CASSLGGGGGLQETQYF.

The rearrangement joins TRBV29-1 to TRBJ2-2, with 7 bases matching TRBD2. CDR1 is SQVTM and CDR2 is ANQGSEA in the germline V gene. V was clipped by 3 bases and J by 1 base; unmatched bases: 2. This CDR3 is 14 amino acids long. The CDR3 spells CSVDQRGNTGELFF. Here the CDR3 DNA reads TGCAGCGTTGATCAGCGGGGGAACACCGGGGAGCTGTTTTTT.

The rearrangement links TRBV2 to TRBJ2-5; TRBD2 matches 7 bases. This CDR3 has 14 residues. Looked up from germline, CDR1 is SNHLY and CDR2 is FYNNEI. Germline trimming cut 7 bases from V and 5 bases from J; bases unmatched to any gene: 10. The CDR3 loop reads CASNEWGGRETQYF. The CDR3, as DNA: TGTGCCAGCAACGAATGGGGGGGAAGGGAGACCCAGTACTTC.

Written as DNA, the CDR3 is TGTGCCAGCAGCCAAGTCCCGGCGGAGGGACCTGAAGCTTTCTTT. Residues: CASSQVPAEGPEAFF. The chain combines TRBV3-1 (or the pseudogene TRBV3-2) with TRBJ1-1; D is possibly TRBD1 (5 bases). V was shortened by 1 base and J by 6 bases, with 15 bases between the two germline ends. CDR3 length: 15 amino acids. In germline, CDR1 is LGHDT, CDR2 YNNKEL (reference sequence).

The chain has TRBV4-1 and TRBJ1-2; D may be TRBD1 (6 bases). This CDR3 region has 16 residues. Germline V gives CDR1 MGHRA, CDR2 YSYEKL. Trimming stripped 4 bases from V and 1 base from J, with 16 bases between. The CDR3 sequence is CASSPEGGSINYGYTF. In DNA, the CDR3 is TGCGCCAGCAGCCCAGAAGGGGGTTCAATTAACTATGGCTACACCTTC.

V usage is TRBV5-6 and J usage is TRBJ1-1; D unresolved. The V end was cut by 1 base, the J end by 1 base, with 2 bases between. Per germline, CDR1 SGHDT and CDR2 YYEEEE. The CDR3 runs 12 residues. Written as DNA, the CDR3 is TGTGCCAGCAGCTTGAAGAACACTGAAGCTTTCTTT. Its translation is CASSLKNTEAFF.

The V gene is TRBV7-6, the J gene TRBJ2-1; 7 positions agree with TRBD1. CDR1 and CDR2 (germline): SGHVS, FNYEAQ. Unmatched junction bases numbered 5, after V lost 5 bases and J lost 1 base. The CDR3 has 15 residues. CDR3 amino acids: CASSVDRVSYNEQFF. CDR3 sequence (DNA): TGTGCCAGCAGCGTCGACAGGGTGTCCTACAATGAGCAGTTCTTC. The whole variable domain, filled in from reference TRBV7-6 and TRBJ2-1, reads GAGVSQSPRYKVTKRGQDVALRCDPISGHVSLYWYRQALGQGPEFLTYFNYEAQQDKSGLPNDRFSAERPEGSISTLTIQRTEQRDSAMYRCASSVDRVSYNEQFFGPGTRLTVL.

The rearrangement uses TRBV6-2 or TRBV6-3 and TRBJ2-7, with TRBD2 matching over 15 bases. CDR3 length: 15 residues. Per germline, CDR1 MNHEY and CDR2 SVGEGT. The trim removed 4 bases at V and 4 bases at J, leaving 2 bases unmatched. The CDR3 region is CASSSGLAGGYEQYF. The CDR3 DNA reads TGTGCCAGCAGTTCCGGACTAGCGGGAGGGTACGAGCAGTACTTC.

J is TRBJ2-1 and V is TRBV27; no clear D. Germline V gene sequence: CDR1 MNHEY, CDR2 SMNVEV (reference sequence). The V end was cut by 5 bases, the J end by 7 bases, with 15 bases between. The CDR3 sequence is 14 residues long. CDR3: CASSPYSRANEQFF. The DNA for the CDR3 is TGTGCCAGCAGTCCCTACTCTAGGGCAAATGAGCAGTTCTTC.

The rearrangement uses TRBV19 and TRBJ2-1; D tentatively fits TRBD1 or TRBD2 (5 bases each). Deletions cut 10 bases from V and 6 bases from J, with 19 bases between. The CDR3 sequence is 14 residues long. Per the germline V gene, CDR1 is LNHDA and CDR2 is SQIVND (reference sequence). The DNA of the CDR3 is TGTGCCACTCTTCCGGGACCATCCAGCAATGAGCAGTTCTTC. Translated, it gives CATLPGPSSNEQFF. The full variable domain, completed using reference TRBV19 and TRBJ2-1, is DGGITQSPKYLFRKEGQNVTLSCEQNLNHDAMYWYRQDPGQGLRLIYYSQIVNDFQKGDIAEGYSVSREKKESFPLTVTSAQKNPTAFYLCATLPGPSSNEQFFGPGTRLTVL.

This clone showed up just once. This sequence joins TRBV12-3 or TRBV12-4 and TRBJ2-7; D is uncertain. The CDR3 is 11 residues long. Trimming took 4 bases from V and 4 from J, leaving 5 bases between them. The CDR3 nucleotides are TGTGCCAGCAGTTCCGGATACGAGCAGTACTTC. This sequence encodes CASSSGYEQYF.

The rearrangement joins TRBV3-1 (or the pseudogene TRBV3-2) to TRBJ1-1; perhaps TRBD1 as D (5 bases). CDR1 and CDR2 from the germline V gene are LGHDT and YNNKEL (reference sequence). V lost 0 bases and J lost 9, with 14 bases in between. This CDR3 comprises 14 residues. CDR3 amino acids: CASSQDFTGNKAFF. Written as DNA, the CDR3 is TGTGCCAGCAGCCAAGATTTTACAGGAAATAAAGCTTTCTTT.